The T cell receptor beta chain under discussion was sequenced for a study of T cells in Graves' hyperthyroidism and ophthalmopathy (dated by TCRdb to between 2018 and 2020). In the study overall: Peripheral blood was collected at initial diagnosis, before any treatment. To identify TCR V-J signatures that set the groups apart, the researchers used a discovery cohort of roughly 100 patients, made up of approximately 43 with Graves' ophthalmopathy and 57 with stable Graves' hyperthyroidism. Following sampling, methimazole starting at 30 mg daily was given to hyperthyroidism patients, and high-dose intravenous methylprednisolone was given to ophthalmopathy patients. TCR Vbeta CDR3 sequencing of 120 to 150 peripheral blood samples (over 40 ophthalmopathy, about 80 hyperthyroidism and approximately 17 progressor patients) is reported in the paper. For training and testing, the roughly 100 patients in the discovery cohort were randomly divided in a 7:3 ratio. Thyroid tissue and blood T-cell repertoires from roughly six Graves' hyperthyroidism patients were also compared in the study. An independent validation cohort of fewer than 20 hyperthyroidism patients and approximately 16 patients who later progressed to ophthalmopathy tested prospective prediction of ophthalmopathy.

Hyperthyroidism patients were aged 18 to 65 years and newly diagnosed, with disease duration of less than 2 months. Patients with uncontrolled infections, other autoimmune diseases, pregnancy or lactation were excluded. Diagnoses were established on the basis of clinical symptoms, serum thyroxine and TRAb, thyroid ultrasound, and orbital computed tomography. Blood from progressor patients was collected at the time of first diagnosis with hyperthyroidism, before any ophthalmopathy symptoms had appeared. PBMCs were isolated from about 9.2 ml of fresh peripheral blood by Ficoll-Paque density gradient centrifugation. Progressor patients were defined as those initially diagnosed with Graves' hyperthyroidism in whom ophthalmopathy developed during follow-up. Total RNA was extracted with Trizol reagent, and quality was checked on an Agilent 2100 Bioanalyzer. This clonotype was observed at least ten times. Its antigen is currently not known. Within one base of it there is no much larger clone, and no base qualities were kept.

TCR beta CDR3 regions were amplified from RNA transcripts. The first round of RT-PCR for the TCR CDR3 was performed with the HTBI primer set and the Qiagen OneStep RT-PCR kit. A second multiplex PCR round built the libraries, followed by size selection and purification. The libraries were sequenced on an Illumina HiSeq2000 using paired-end 100 bp reads. As for the authors' bioinformatics: SOAPnuke was used to process the raw data, with reads discarded if the reads contained adapters or uncalled bases, had a mean Phred below 15, or lacked an exact constant-primer or identifier match. COPE v1.2.5 was used to merge the high-quality paired reads, and each unique nucleotide sequence was defined as a clonotype. Clonotypes were aligned to IMGT TRBV, TRBD and TRBJ reference segments using MiTCR v1.1. Analysis was restricted to V-J combinations with a frequency above 0.0001, which covered 99.2% of repertoires. The TCS score was defined as the ratio of F50 (clonal expansion) to E x V (chaos), calculated using BLOSUM62-based TCRdist between CDR3 peptides within each V-J. Welch's t-statistics and random forest reduced several hundred V-J features to 13, which were used in a naive Bayes classifier (R e1071). TCRdb handled the public reads itself, with Q25 trimming in fastp and clone calling in MiXCR, and kept productive beta chains. All rows with the same CDR3 protein become a single entry with the most common DNA and genes. The V and J calls and clone size come from TCRdb's table, not from the authors' own analysis. The sample table holds roughly 260,000 distinct CDR3 sequences, of which roughly 14% were seen once. The ten largest clonotypes hold less than 15% of the sample.

The germline V gene provides CDR1 MNHEY and CDR2 SVGAGI. The CDR3 contains 19 residues, cysteine and phenylalanine counted. Only the CDR3 DNA stays, 57 bases, in frame from base 1. For this chain, trimming is 6 bases at the V end and 0 bases at the J end, and the number of junction bases without a gene match is 12. Results and caveats for the whole study, not just this receptor: During validation, the model predicted progression to ophthalmopathy a median of approximately six months ahead of onset, with almost 71% sensitivity and 72% to 80% specificity. Sample size was not statistically predetermined, and blinding of investigators to group allocation was not performed. A 13 V-J signature model separated ophthalmopathy from stable hyperthyroidism, with over 85% sensitivity and 81.08% specificity in cross-validation and 80%/75% in testing. Most expanded thyroid clonotypes (frequency above 0.001) were also detected in blood, a finding suggesting that blood repertoires may reflect thyroid immune responses.

Sequencing used blood. This receptor chain uses TRBV6-5 and TRBJ2-6; the central 9 bases match TRBD1. The TCR was taken from a woman between 40 and 50 years old with Graves' hyperthyroidism that later progressed to Graves' ophthalmopathy. At the DNA level, the sequence is TGTGCCAGCAGCAGAACCCGGGACAGGGCCTCCTCTGGGGCCAACGTCCTGACTTTC. It codes for CASSRTRDRASSGANVLTF.